The present T cell receptor (beta chain) was sequenced within a study of blood T cell repertoires in COVID-19. Study in general: Whether acute or convalescent, the COVID-19 samples came from the United States, Italy and Spain.

The length of the CDR3 is 17 residues. Trimming cost V 4 bases and J 1 base; bases outside gene matches: 9. CDR1 and CDR2 (germline): SGHNT, YYREEE (reference sequence). In Cohort 3, a recovered donor had either two negative PCRs, clearance, or symptom resolution. Authors' processing steps: Scientists estimated how many nucleated cells there were by amplifying reference gene primers. Clones were sequenced by immunoSEQ multiplex PCR, and TCRdb holds only the in-frame ones, with some missing. The DNA was the basis for D and trimming; V, J and clone size are from that table. The table includes approximately 170,000 clones, around nine tenths detected once.

Sequencing was performed on PBMCs or T cells enriched from blood (not recorded which). The TCR sequence derives from a woman aged 18-29 years who had recovered from COVID-19. The chain uses TRBV5-4 and TRBJ1-5, with 9 bases matching TRBD1. This CDR3 is CASSVRDREESNQPQHF. The CDR3, as DNA: TGTGCCAGCAGCGTCCGGGACAGGGAAGAGAGCAATCAGCCCCAGCATTTT.